This TCR beta chain was identified during a study of human T cells and chemical hapten exposure. The time point: patch test 2, 6 weeks after DPC sensitization. Treatment described: therapeutic diphenylcyclopropenone sensitization with weekly scalp DPC. MiXCR was run by TCRdb on the RACE reads, yielding one entry per CDR3 protein. The sample has 95,000 or so distinct CDR3 sequences, roughly 10% seen once. This clonotype was recorded at least ten times. V lost 2 bases, J lost 3 bases, and 7 bases lay in between. From germline, CDR1 is MNHNS and CDR2 SASEGT. This CDR3 contains 13 residues. The V gene is TRBV6-1, the J gene TRBJ1-1; no reliable D call. This clonotype was obtained from a woman aged 40 to 50 with alopecia areata. Some clones in this sample may be carry-over from other donors' samples. The sequencing used whole blood, collected in connection with sensitization to the hapten diphenylcyclopropenone (DPC). The CDR3: CASSERPHTEAFF. The DNA of the CDR3 is TGTGCCAGCAGTGAAAGGCCACACACTGAAGCTTTCTTT.